The 8 T cell receptor beta chains below were found in one sample sequenced in a study of T cell responses to AZD1222 COVID-19 vaccine. Some clones are missing from TCRdb's copy, which holds only in-frame ones; the method was immunoSEQ multiplex PCR. Here the sample spans 50,000 to 85,000 clones, around 79% being singletons. This material consisted of peripheral blood, taken on day 0 of MenACWY control vaccination. These TCRs come from an adult in good health.

The V gene is TRBV21-1, the J gene TRBJ1-5. TRBV21-1 is assigned pseudogene status. The CDR3 is 13 residues long. Here the CDR3 reads CASSKVPYQPQHF. CDR3 nucleotide sequence: TGTGCCAGCAGCAAAGTTCCCTATCAGCCCCAGCATTTT.

The chain joins TRBV29-1 to TRBJ2-5; D unresolved. Trimming left V 5 bases short and J 1 base short, with 5 bases between. CDR3 length: 11 amino acids. CDR1 SQVTM and CDR2 ANQGSEA come from the germline V gene. Here the CDR3 reads CSVLFQETQYF. DNA for the CDR3: TGCAGCGTTCTCTTCCAAGAGACCCAGTACTTC.

This chain connects TRBV19 to TRBJ2-3; no clear D. Germline-derived CDR1 and CDR2 are LNHDA and SQIVND (reference sequence). Trimming cost V 4 bases and J 1 base, with 12 bases left between them. CDR3 length: 15 amino acids. CDR3 sequence reads: CASSTSGARTDTQYF. In nucleotides, the CDR3 is TGTGCCAGTAGTACCTCGGGCGCCCGCACAGATACGCAGTATTTT.

The rearrangement joins TRBV24-1 to TRBJ1-2, with D possibly matching TRBD1 (5 bases). V was pared by 7 bases and J by 0 bases, with 11 bases between. The CDR3 loop spans 14 amino acids. Per germline, CDR1 KGHDR and CDR2 SFDVKD. CDR3 in DNA: TGTGCCACCAGGGAAGGGGAGTCTAACTATGGCTACACCTTC. This encodes CATREGESNYGYTF.

V usage is TRBV19 and J usage is TRBJ1-2, with 10 bases aligning to TRBD1. The CDR3 contains 16 residues. Losses at the gene ends were 9 bases for V and 2 bases for J; bases not matched to a gene: 12. Germline V CDR1 and CDR2: LNHDA, SQIVND (reference sequence). In nucleotides, the CDR3 is TGTGCCAGCCGAGAGATGGGGGGACAGGGGAACTATGGCTACACCTTC. Amino acid sequence: CASREMGGQGNYGYTF.

The chain recombines TRBV7-9 with TRBJ2-1; tentatively, D is TRBD1 or TRBD2 (7 bases each). From germline, CDR1 is SEHNR and CDR2 FQNEAQ (reference sequence). The CDR3 sequence is 16 residues long. V was clipped by 5 bases and J by 4 bases, with 18 bases between them. CDR3 region: CASSPGGTAHYNEQFF. DNA of the CDR3: TGTGCCAGCAGCCCCGGGGGGACAGCCCATTACAATGAGCAGTTCTTC.

This chain joins TRBV6-5 and TRBJ1-5; 8 nucleotides align to TRBD1. Germline trimming cut 4 bases from V and 7 bases from J; bases unmatched to any gene: 6. The germline gives CDR1 MNHEY, CDR2 SVGAGI. The CDR3 has 14 residues. CDR3 in amino acids: CASSSGQGWQPQHF. In nucleotides, the CDR3 is TGTGCCAGCAGTTCCGGACAGGGATGGCAGCCCCAGCATTTT.

V gene TRBV12-5 combines with J gene TRBJ2-5, with 13 bases identical to TRBD2. Germline loops: CDR1 LGHNT, CDR2 FRNRAP. This CDR3 has 18 amino acids. Germline trimming cut 6 bases from V and 1 base from J; bases unmatched to any gene: 11. The chain's CDR3 is CASGATGTSGTFQETQYF. The CDR3 region has the DNA TGTGCTAGTGGAGCTACCGGGACTAGCGGGACTTTCCAAGAGACCCAGTACTTC.